The clone carrying this T cell receptor beta chain was seen only a few times. The antigen remains undetermined. The source of the sample is a study of cytomegalovirus exposure and HLA in healthy donors. Study context: An earlier analysis found some 100 million unique TCR beta sequences from about 190 million T cells. Overall study findings and caveats: Published work reported that the classifier diagnosed cytomegalovirus status with high specificity and sensitivity.

The V gene lost 3 bases and the J gene lost 3 bases, with 15 bases spanning the gap. The CDR3 is made up of 15 amino acids. Germline loops: CDR1 KGHSH, CDR2 LQKENI. The primer mix had 60 Vbeta and 13 Jbeta primers. Original data processing: Unique TCR beta chains totaled around 86 million in a later count, with approximately 11 million of them shared. TCRdb's table, derived via immunoSEQ multiplex PCR, lists solely in-frame clones and lacks some. V and J calls and clone size are copied from that table; D and trimming were computed from the DNA. The table includes 150,000 or so clones, 80% to 85% detected once.

V is TRBV18 and J is TRBJ2-7; D is possibly TRBD2 (5 bases). Sequencing was done on a sample of PBMCs. The TCR was taken from a man between 45 and 60 years old in good health and CMV-seropositive. The CDR3 region is CASSPGPGRGYEQYF. The CDR3 nucleotides read TGTGCCAGCTCACCCGGACCCGGACGGGGCTACGAGCAGTACTTC.